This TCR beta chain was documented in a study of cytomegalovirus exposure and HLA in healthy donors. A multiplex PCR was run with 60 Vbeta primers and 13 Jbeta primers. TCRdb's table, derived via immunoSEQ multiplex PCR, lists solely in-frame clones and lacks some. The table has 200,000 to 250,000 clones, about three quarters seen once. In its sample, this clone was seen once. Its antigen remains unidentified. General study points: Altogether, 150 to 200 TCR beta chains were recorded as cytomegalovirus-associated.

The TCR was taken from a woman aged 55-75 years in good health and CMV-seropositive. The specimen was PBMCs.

CDR3 sequence: CASLGGSNTEAFF. The CDR3 bases are TGTGCCAGCTTAGGGGGATCGAACACTGAAGCTTTCTTT. The gene calls are TRBV18 and TRBJ1-1; the D gene is possibly TRBD1 (6 bases). CDR1 and CDR2 from the germline V gene are KGHSH and LQKENI. With 7 bases removed from V and 1 base from J, the gap between germline ends came to 10 bases. This CDR3 has 13 residues.